Here is one T cell receptor beta chain with its context. Its antigen is not known. This sample is drawn from a study of CD8 T cells in Susac syndrome. Study results and caveats: In total CD8+ repertoires, 15 to 20 Susac-specific public clones were found, and roughly 5 in CD8+ TEMRA repertoires. That the number of individuals in its TCR sequencing and HLA analysis was relatively small was acknowledged by the study.

RNA totalling roughly 0.45 to 1 ug underwent reverse transcription with random hexamers. A multiplex approach, immunoSEQ multiplex PCR, amplified TCR beta CDR3 across 54 Vbeta and 13 Jbeta. Each CDR3 protein gets one entry after TCRdb re-called the immunoSEQ multiplex PCR reads with MiXCR. The repertoire holds about 120,000 distinct CDR3 sequences, with 85% to 95% as singletons. The origin of this receptor is a human donor with Susac syndrome. The sample comprised CD8+ T cells from PBMCs.

CDR3 region: CASSEFRTEAFF. The CDR3 bases are TGTGCCAGCAGCGAATTCCGCACTGAAGCTTTCTTT. V and J are TRBV7-9 and TRBJ1-1; D is uncertain. Germline V gene data show CDR1 as SEHNR and CDR2 as FQNEAQ (reference sequence). This CDR3 has 12 residues. Trimming pared 5 bases from V and 4 bases from J, leaving 8 bases between.